This TCR beta chain originates from a study of OX40 agonist ivuxolimab in advanced cancers. Study-level background: Dose-escalation cases comprised hepatocellular carcinoma, melanoma, renal cell or head and neck cancer. Having had anti-PD-1, anti-PD-L1 or anti-CTLA-4 therapy before was allowed, and roughly 40% had some.

This CDR3 region has 18 residues. The V gene end was trimmed by 2 bases and the J gene end by 8 bases; junction bases not matched to a gene: 14. The germline V gene encodes CDR1 MGHRA and CDR2 YSYEKL. Of note for this clone: Its specificity is unknown.

Points from the study as a whole: Doses of 0.1 to 3.0 mg/kg were accompanied by clonal expansion of CD4+ and CD8+ blood T cells by week 6.

TCRdb keeps only in-frame clones here, not all; method: immunoSEQ multiplex PCR. The sample has around 82,000 clones, roughly nine tenths seen once. The rearrangement links TRBV4-1 to TRBJ1-4; 10 positions agree with TRBD1. Sequenced material: CD4+ or CD8+ T cells sorted from blood, taken in a trial of the OX40 agonist ivuxolimab. This receptor was taken from an adult with an advanced solid tumor such as melanoma, head and neck, liver or kidney cancer. CDR3 coding DNA: TGCGCCAGCAGCCAAATGTTGGGGACAGGGGTCCCTGTGGAAAAACTGTTTTTT. It encodes CASSQMLGTGVPVEKLFF.